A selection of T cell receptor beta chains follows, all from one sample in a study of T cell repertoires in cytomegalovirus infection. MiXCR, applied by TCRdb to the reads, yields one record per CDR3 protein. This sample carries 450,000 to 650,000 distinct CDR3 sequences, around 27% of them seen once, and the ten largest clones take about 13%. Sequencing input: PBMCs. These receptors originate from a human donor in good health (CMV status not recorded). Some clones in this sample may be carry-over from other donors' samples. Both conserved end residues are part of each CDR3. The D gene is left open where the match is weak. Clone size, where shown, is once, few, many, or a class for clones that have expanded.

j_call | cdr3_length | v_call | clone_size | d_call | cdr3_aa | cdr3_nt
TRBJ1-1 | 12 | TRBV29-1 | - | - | CSGEGEDTEAFF | TGCAGCGGAGAAGGGGAGGACACTGAAGCTTTCTTT
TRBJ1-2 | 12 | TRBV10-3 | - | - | CASTDSNYGYTF | TGTGCCAGCACGGACAGTAACTATGGCTACACCTTC
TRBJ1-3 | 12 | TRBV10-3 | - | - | CAMESSGNTIYF | TGTGCCATGGAGTCCTCTGGAAACACCATATATTTT
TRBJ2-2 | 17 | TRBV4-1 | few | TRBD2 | CASSGQPGLANTGELFF | TGCGCCAGCAGCGGCCAGCCGGGACTAGCGAACACCGGGGAGCTGTTTTTT
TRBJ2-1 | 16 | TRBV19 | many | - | CASSKWAVGEGNEQFF | TGTGCCAGTAGTAAATGGGCGGTAGGTGAGGGCAATGAGCAGTTCTTC
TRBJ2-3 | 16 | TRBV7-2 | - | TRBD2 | CASSAPGTRGADTQYF | TGTGCCAGCAGCGCCCCCGGGACTAGGGGAGCAGATACGCAGTATTTT
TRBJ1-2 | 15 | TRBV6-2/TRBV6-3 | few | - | CASSQEPGKDYGYTF | TGTGCCAGCAGCCAGGAGCCAGGAAAGGACTATGGCTACACCTTC
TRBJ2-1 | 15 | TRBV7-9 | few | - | CASSLAHGVVDEQFF | TGTGCCAGCAGCTTAGCGCACGGGGTTGTGGATGAGCAGTTCTTC
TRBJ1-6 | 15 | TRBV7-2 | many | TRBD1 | CASSPPGQGAGSLHF | TGTGCCAGCAGCCCTCCCGGACAGGGTGCCGGGTCCCTCCACTTT
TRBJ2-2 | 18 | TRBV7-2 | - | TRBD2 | CASSTRRTSGSRPGELFF | TGTGCCAGCAGCACACGCCGCACTAGCGGGAGTAGGCCCGGGGAGCTGTTTTTT
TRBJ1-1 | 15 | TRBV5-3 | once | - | CASSLNIGGNTEAFF | TGTGCCAGCAGCTTGAATATCGGAGGGAACACTGAAGCTTTCTTT
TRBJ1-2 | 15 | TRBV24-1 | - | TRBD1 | CATSDNTGGNYGYTF | TGTGCCACCAGTGACAATACAGGGGGGAACTATGGCTACACCTTC
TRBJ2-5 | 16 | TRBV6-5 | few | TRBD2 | CASSYSLAGGPETQYF | TGTGCCAGCAGTTACTCGCTAGCGGGAGGGCCGGAGACCCAGTACTTC
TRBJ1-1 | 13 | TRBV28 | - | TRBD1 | CASSYPGGSEAFF | TGTGCCAGCAGTTACCCAGGGGGCTCTGAAGCTTTCTTT
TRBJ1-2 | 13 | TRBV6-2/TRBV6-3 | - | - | CASSAIKGFGYTF | TGTGCCAGCAGTGCGATCAAGGGCTTTGGCTACACCTTC
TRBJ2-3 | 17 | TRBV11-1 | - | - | CASSRRDEYFNTDTQYF | TGTGCCAGCAGCCGCCGGGACGAGTATTTCAACACAGATACGCAGTATTTT
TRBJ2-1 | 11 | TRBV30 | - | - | CAWSVSREQFF | TGTGCCTGGAGTGTAAGCCGTGAGCAGTTCTTC
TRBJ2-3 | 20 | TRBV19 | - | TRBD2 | CASSIGKGRLAAPRTDTQYF | TGTGCCAGTAGTATCGGCAAAGGGAGGCTAGCGGCCCCACGCACAGATACGCAGTATTTT
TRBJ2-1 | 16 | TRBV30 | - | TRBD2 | CAWASGAGGSYNEQFF | TGTGCCTGGGCTTCCGGGGCGGGAGGATCCTACAATGAGCAGTTCTTC
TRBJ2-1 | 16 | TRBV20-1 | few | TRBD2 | CSATPVASGKGNEQFF | TGCAGTGCTACCCCGGTGGCTAGCGGGAAGGGGAATGAGCAGTTCTTC
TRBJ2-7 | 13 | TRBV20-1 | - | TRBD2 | CSASSGSPYEQYF | TGCAGTGCTAGTAGCGGGAGCCCCTACGAGCAGTACTTC
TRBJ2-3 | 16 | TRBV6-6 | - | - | CASSYLGGAVADTQYF | TGTGCCAGCAGTTACCTCGGGGGAGCTGTGGCAGATACGCAGTATTTT
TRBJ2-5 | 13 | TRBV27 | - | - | CASSKGSGETQYF | TGTGCCAGCAGTAAGGGGAGTGGAGAGACCCAGTACTTC
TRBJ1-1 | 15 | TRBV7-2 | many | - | CASSLDQGMGTEAFF | TGTGCCAGCAGCTTAGACCAGGGAATGGGGACTGAAGCTTTCTTT
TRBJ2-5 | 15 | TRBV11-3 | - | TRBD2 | CASSLYSGGKETQYF | TGTGCCAGCAGCTTATATAGCGGGGGGAAAGAGACCCAGTACTTC
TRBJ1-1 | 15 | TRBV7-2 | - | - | CASSPPPGMNTEAFF | TGTGCCAGCAGCCCCCCCCCGGGGATGAACACTGAAGCTTTCTTT
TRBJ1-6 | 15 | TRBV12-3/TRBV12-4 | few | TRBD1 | CASSTGEILYSPLHF | TGTGCCAGCAGTACAGGGGAAATTTTGTATTCACCCCTCCACTTT
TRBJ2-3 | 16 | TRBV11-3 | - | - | CASSLALGTGTDTQYF | TGTGCCAGCAGCTTAGCCCTGGGGACGGGGACAGATACGCAGTATTTT
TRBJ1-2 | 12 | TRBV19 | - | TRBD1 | CASVQGDRGYTF | TGTGCCAGTGTCCAGGGGGACAGGGGCTACACCTTC
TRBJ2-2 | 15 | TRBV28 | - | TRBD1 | CASSPNRGIAGELFF | TGTGCCAGCAGTCCGAACAGGGGAATAGCCGGGGAGCTGTTTTTT
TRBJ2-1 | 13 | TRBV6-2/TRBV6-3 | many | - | CASSYAGTVTKVF | TGTGCCAGCAGTTACGCCGGGACGGTGACTAAAGTCTTC
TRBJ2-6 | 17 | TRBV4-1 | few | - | CASSQTGRRSGANVLTF | TGCGCCAGCAGCCAAACGGGACGGCGCTCTGGGGCCAACGTCCTGACTTTC
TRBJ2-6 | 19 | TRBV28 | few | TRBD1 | CASSYPFRDRGPGANVLTF | TGTGCCAGCAGTTACCCCTTTCGGGACAGGGGGCCTGGGGCCAACGTCCTGACTTTC
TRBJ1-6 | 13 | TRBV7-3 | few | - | CASSLAMYSPLHF | TGTGCCAGCAGCTTAGCCATGTATTCACCCCTCCACTTT
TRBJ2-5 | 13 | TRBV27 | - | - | CASSPPYQETQYF | TGTGCCAGCAGTCCCCCCTACCAAGAGACCCAGTACTTC
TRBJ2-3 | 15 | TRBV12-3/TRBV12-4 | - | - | CASSRDDRNTDTQYF | TGTGCCAGCAGCCGGGATGACCGTAACACAGATACGCAGTATTTT
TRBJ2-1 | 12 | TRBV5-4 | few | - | CASSTRDVGQFF | TGTGCCAGCAGCACACGGGACGTCGGGCAGTTCTTC
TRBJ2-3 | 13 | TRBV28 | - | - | CASMGRDTDTQYF | TGTGCCAGCATGGGCAGGGACACAGATACGCAGTATTTT
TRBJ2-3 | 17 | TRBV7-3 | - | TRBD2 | CASSLGTSGGFTDTQYF | TGTGCCAGCAGCTTAGGGACTAGCGGAGGTTTCACAGATACGCAGTATTTT
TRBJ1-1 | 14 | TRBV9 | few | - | CASSVGTAVREAFF | TGTGCCAGCAGCGTGGGGACGGCGGTTAGGGAAGCTTTCTTT
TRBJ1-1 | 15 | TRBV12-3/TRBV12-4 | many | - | CASTPTTGFGTEAFF | TGTGCCAGCACTCCCACAACAGGGTTTGGGACTGAAGCTTTCTTT
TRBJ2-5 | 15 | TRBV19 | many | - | CASSIVSGNQETQYF | TGTGCCAGTAGTATAGTCTCAGGGAACCAAGAGACCCAGTACTTC
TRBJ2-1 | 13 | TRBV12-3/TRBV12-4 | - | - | CASSGRDFDEQFF | TGTGCCAGCAGTGGCCGGGACTTCGATGAGCAGTTCTTC
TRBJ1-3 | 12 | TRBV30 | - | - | CAWRVSGNTIYF | TGTGCCTGGAGGGTCTCTGGAAACACCATATATTTT
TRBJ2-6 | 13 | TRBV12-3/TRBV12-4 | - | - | CASRLAGANVLTF | TGTGCCAGCAGACTGGCCGGGGCCAACGTCCTGACTTTC
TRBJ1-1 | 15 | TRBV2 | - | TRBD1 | CASSDPNRGNTEAFF | TGTGCCAGCAGTGATCCCAACAGGGGTAACACTGAAGCTTTCTTT
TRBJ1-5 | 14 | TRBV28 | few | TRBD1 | CASNLGTANQPQHF | TGTGCCAGCAACCTAGGGACAGCAAATCAGCCCCAGCATTTT
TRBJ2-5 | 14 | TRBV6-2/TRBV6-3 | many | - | CASRDRITIETQYF | TGTGCCAGCCGCGACAGAATCACGATAGAGACCCAGTACTTC
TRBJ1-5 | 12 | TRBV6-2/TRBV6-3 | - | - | CASSSNGQPQHF | TGTGCCAGCAGTTCGAACGGACAGCCCCAGCATTTT
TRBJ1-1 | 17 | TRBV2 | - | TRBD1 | CASSETYPGQINTEAFF | TGTGCCAGCAGTGAAACATATCCGGGACAGATAAACACTGAAGCTTTCTTT
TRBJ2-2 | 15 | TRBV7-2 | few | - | CASRQYSGNTGELFF | TGTGCCAGCCGCCAGTATAGCGGGAACACCGGGGAGCTGTTTTTT
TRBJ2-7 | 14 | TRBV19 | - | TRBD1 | CASSIGDRSYEQYF | TGTGCCAGTAGTATTGGGGACAGGTCCTACGAGCAGTACTTC
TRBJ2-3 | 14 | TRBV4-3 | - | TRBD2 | CASSPIAGGDTQYF | TGCGCCAGCAGCCCCATAGCGGGAGGAGATACGCAGTATTTT
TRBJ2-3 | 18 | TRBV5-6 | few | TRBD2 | CASSLLASGRPGTDTQYF | TGTGCCAGCAGCTTGCTTGCTAGCGGGAGACCAGGCACAGATACGCAGTATTTT
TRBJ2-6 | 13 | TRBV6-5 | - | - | CASSTDRANVLTF | TGTGCCAGCAGCACCGACAGGGCCAACGTCCTGACTTTC
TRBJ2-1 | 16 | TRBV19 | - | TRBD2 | CASSILGLAGPNEQFF | TGTGCCAGTAGTATATTAGGGCTAGCGGGACCCAATGAGCAGTTCTTC